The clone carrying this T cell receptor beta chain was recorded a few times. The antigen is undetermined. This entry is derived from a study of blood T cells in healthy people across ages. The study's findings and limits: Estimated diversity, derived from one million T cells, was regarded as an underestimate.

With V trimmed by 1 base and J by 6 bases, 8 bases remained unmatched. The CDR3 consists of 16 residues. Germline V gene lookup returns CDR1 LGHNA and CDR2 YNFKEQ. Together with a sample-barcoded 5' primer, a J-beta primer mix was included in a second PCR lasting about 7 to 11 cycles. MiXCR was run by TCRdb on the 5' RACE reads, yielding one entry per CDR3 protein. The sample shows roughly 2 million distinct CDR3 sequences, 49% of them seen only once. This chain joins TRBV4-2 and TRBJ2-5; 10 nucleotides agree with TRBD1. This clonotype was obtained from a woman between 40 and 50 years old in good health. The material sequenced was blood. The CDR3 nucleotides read TGTGCCAGCAGCCAAGGTGGAACGGACAGGGGGAAGACCCAGTACTTC. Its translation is CASSQGGTDRGKTQYF.